This TCR beta chain was captured by sequencing in a study of cytomegalovirus exposure and HLA in healthy donors. Study-wide context: Early released data had 80 million or so unique TCRs, all coming from HLA-typed donors. Regarding the study as a whole: The authors considered a cluster of highly shared sequence variants likely to be a sequencing artifact.

PCR was performed using 60 Vbeta and 13 Jbeta primers. The table came from immunoSEQ multiplex PCR; TCRdb's copy has only in-frame clones and leaves some out. The repertoire holds roughly 180,000 clones, with more than 70% as singletons. J was trimmed by 5 bases and V by 1 base; bases with no gene match: 12. The CDR3 contains 17 residues. From germline, CDR1 is PRHDT and CDR2 FYEKMQ (reference sequence). Details on this clone: Its matching antigen is unknown.

The sample taken for sequencing was PBMCs. The clonotype comes from a man aged 30 to 45 in good health and CMV-seronegative. The chain uses TRBV13 and TRBJ1-2; 8 bases are shared with TRBD1. The CDR3 loop is CASSLVSLQGALYGYTF. CDR3 in DNA: TGTGCCAGCAGCTTAGTAAGTCTGCAGGGGGCGCTTTATGGCTACACCTTC. The whole variable domain, remainder taken from reference TRBV13 and TRBJ1-2, is AAGVIQSPRHLIKEKRETATLKCYPIPRHDTVYWYQQGPGQDPQFLISFYEKMQSDKGSIPDRFSAQQFSDYHSELNMSSLELGDSALYFCASSLVSLQGALYGYTFGSGTRLTVV.